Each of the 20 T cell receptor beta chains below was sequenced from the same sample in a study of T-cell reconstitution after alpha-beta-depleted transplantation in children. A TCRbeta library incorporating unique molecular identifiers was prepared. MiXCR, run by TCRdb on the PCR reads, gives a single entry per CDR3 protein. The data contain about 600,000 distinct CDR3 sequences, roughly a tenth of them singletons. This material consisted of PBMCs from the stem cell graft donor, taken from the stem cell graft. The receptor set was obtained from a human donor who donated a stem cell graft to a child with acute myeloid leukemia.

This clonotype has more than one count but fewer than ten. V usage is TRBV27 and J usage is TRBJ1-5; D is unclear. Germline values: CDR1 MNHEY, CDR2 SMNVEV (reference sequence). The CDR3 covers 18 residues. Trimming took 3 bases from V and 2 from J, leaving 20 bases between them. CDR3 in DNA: TGTGCCAGCAGTTTGTCGTGGAAGGGCTGGGTGGGCAATCAGCCCCAGCATTTT. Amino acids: CASSLSWKGWVGNQPQHF.

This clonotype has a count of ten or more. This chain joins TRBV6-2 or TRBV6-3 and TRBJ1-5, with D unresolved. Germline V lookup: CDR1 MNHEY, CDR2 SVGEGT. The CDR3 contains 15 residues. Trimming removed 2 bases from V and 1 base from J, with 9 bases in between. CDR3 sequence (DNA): TGTGCCAGCAGTTACGTACATCCCAGCAATCAGCCCCAGCATTTT. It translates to CASSYVHPSNQPQHF.

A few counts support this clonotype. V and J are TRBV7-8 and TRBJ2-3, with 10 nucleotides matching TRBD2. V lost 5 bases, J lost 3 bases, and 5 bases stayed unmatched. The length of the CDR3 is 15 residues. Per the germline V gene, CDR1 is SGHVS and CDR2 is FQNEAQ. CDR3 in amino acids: CASSPPGLATDTQYF. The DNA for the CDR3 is TGTGCCAGCAGCCCCCCGGGACTAGCGACAGATACGCAGTATTTT.

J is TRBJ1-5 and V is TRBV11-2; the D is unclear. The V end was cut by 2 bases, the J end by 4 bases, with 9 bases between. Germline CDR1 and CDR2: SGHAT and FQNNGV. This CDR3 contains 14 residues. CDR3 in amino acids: CASSLQDGNQPQHF. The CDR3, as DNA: TGTGCCAGCAGCTTACAGGACGGGAATCAGCCCCAGCATTTT.

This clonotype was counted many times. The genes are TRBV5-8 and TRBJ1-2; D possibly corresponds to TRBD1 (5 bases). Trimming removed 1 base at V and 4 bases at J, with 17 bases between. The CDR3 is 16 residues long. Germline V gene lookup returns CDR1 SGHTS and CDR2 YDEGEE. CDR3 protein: CASSLSGTAAPYGYTF. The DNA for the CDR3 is TGTGCCAGCAGCTTGAGCGGGACCGCAGCTCCCTATGGCTACACCTTC. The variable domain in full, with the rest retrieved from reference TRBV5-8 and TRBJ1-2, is EAGVTQSPTHLIKTRGQQATLRCSPISGHTSVYWYQQALGLGLQFLLWYDEGEERNRGNFPPRFSGRQFPNYSSELNVNALELEDSALYLCASSLSGTAAPYGYTFGSGTRLTVV.

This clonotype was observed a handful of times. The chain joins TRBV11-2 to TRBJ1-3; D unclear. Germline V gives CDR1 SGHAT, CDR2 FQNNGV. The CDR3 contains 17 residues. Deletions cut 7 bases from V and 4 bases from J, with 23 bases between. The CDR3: CASIIKFPPTKGNTIYF. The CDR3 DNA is TGTGCCAGCATAATTAAGTTTCCACCAACGAAGGGAAACACCATATATTTT.

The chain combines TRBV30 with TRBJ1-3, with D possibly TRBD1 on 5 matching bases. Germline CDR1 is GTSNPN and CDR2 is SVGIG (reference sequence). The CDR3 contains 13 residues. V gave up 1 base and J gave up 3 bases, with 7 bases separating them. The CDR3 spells CAWSEGDGNTIYF. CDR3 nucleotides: TGTGCCTGGAGTGAAGGGGATGGAAACACCATATATTTT. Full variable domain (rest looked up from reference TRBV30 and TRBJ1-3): SQTIHQWPATLVQPVGSPLSLECTVEGTSNPNLYWYRQAAGRGLQLLFYSVGIGQISSEVPQNLSASRPQDRQFILSSKKLLLSDSGFYLCAWSEGDGNTIYFGEGSWLTVV.

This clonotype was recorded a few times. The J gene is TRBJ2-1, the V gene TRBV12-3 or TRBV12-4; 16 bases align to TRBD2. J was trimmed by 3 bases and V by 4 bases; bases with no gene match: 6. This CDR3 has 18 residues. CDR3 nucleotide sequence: TGTGCCAGCAGTTCAGGGACTAGCGGGAGGGCCCTCTACAATGAGCAGTTCTTC. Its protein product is CASSSGTSGRALYNEQFF.

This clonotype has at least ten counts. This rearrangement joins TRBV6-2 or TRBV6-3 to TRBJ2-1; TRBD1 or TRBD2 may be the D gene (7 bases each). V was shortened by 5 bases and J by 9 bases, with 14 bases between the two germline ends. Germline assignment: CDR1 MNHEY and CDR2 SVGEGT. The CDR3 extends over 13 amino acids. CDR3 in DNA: TGTGCCAGCAGTCTCTCAGGGGGGGGTGAGCAGTTCTTC. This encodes CASSLSGGGEQFF.

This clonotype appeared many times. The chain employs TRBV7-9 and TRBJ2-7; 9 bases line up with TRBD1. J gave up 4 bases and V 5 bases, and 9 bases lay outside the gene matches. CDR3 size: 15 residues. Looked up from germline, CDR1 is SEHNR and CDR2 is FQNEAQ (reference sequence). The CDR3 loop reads CASSESGTGSYEQYF. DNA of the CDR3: TGTGCCAGCAGCGAATCCGGGACAGGGAGTTACGAGCAGTACTTC.

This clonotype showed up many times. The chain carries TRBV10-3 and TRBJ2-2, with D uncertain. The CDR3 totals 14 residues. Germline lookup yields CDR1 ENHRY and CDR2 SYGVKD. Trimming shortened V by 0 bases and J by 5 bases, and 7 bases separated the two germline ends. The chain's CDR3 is CAISESVSTGELFF. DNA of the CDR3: TGTGCCATCAGTGAGTCGGTTTCAACCGGGGAGCTGTTTTTT.

The CDR3 DNA sequence: TGCGCCAGCAGTAAAACTTGGACAGGTATAGTGGGTGAGCAGTTCTTC. Encoded protein: CASSKTWTGIVGEQFF. The V and J genes are TRBV5-1 and TRBJ2-1; the match to TRBD1 covers 7 bases. The CDR3 contains 16 residues. The V and J ends lost 5 bases and 9 bases, in that order; junction bases with no gene match: 17. CDR1 SGHRS and CDR2 YFSETQ come from the germline V gene. Combining the CDR3 with reference TRBV5-1 and TRBJ2-1 gives the whole variable domain KAGVTQTPRYLIKTRGQQVTLSCSPISGHRSVSWYQQTPGQGLQFLFEYFSETQRNKGNFPGRFSGRQFSNSRSEMNVSTLELGDSALYLCASSKTWTGIVGEQFFGPGTRLTVL.

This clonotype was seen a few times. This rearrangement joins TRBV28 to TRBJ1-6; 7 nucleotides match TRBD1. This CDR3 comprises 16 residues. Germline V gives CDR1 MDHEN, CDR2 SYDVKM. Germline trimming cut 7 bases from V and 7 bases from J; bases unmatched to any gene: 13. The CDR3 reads CASTLSTGVGNSPLHF. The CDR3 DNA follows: TGTGCCAGCACACTATCAACAGGGGTAGGGAATTCACCCCTCCACTTT.

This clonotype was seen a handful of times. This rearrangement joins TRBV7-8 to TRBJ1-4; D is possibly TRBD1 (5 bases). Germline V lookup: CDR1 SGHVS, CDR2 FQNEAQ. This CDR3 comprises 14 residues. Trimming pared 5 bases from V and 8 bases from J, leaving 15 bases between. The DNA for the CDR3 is TGTGCCAGCAGCCCTGGGGGTGGCGGCGAAAAACTGTTTTTT. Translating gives CASSPGGGGEKLFF. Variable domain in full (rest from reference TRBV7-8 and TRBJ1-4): GAGVSQSPRYKVAKRGQDVALRCDPISGHVSLFWYQQALGQGPEFLTYFQNEAQLDKSGLPSDRFFAERPEGSVSTLKIQRTQQEDSAVYLCASSPGGGGEKLFFGSGTQLSVL.

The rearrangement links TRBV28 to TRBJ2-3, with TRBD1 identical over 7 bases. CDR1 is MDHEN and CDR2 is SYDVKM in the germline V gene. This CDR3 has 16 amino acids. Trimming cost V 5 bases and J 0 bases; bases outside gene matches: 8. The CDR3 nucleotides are TGTGCCAGCAGTATAACAGGGGCGCGAAGCACAGATACGCAGTATTTT. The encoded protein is CASSITGARSTDTQYF.

CDR3 in amino acids: CASSFTRGQDTEAFF. CDR3 sequence (DNA): TGCGCCAGCAGCTTTACGAGGGGGCAAGACACTGAAGCTTTCTTT. This chain uses TRBV5-1 with TRBJ1-1; 7 bases are a match to TRBD1. The CDR3 consists of 15 residues. J gave up 3 bases and V 2 bases, and 7 bases lay outside the gene matches. Germline CDR1 SGHRS, CDR2 YFSETQ.

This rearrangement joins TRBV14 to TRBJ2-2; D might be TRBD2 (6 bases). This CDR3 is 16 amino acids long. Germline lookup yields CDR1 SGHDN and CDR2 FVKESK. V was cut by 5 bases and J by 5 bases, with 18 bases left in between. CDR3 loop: CASSTSIRLVTGELFF. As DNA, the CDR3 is TGTGCCAGCAGCACAAGTATTCGACTAGTTACCGGGGAGCTGTTTTTT.

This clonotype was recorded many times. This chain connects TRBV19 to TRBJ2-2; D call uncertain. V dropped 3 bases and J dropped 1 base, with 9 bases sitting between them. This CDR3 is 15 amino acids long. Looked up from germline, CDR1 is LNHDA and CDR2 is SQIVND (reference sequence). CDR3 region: CASSMPPLNTGELFF. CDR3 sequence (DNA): TGTGCCAGTAGTATGCCCCCCCTGAACACCGGGGAGCTGTTTTTT.

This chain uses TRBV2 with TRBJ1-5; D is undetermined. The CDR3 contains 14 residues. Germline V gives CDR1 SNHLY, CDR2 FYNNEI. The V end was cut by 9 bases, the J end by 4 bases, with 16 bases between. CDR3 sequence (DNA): TGTGCCAGTCAAACCACCACGGGGAATCAGCCCCAGCATTTT. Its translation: CASQTTTGNQPQHF.

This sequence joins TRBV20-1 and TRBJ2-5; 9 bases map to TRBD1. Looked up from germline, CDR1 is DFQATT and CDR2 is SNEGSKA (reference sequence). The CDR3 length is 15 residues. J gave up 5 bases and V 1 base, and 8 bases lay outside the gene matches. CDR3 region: CSARGPDRGAETQYF. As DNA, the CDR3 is TGCAGTGCTAGAGGTCCGGACAGGGGAGCGGAGACCCAGTACTTC.